This T cell receptor (beta chain) was identified during a study of blood T cell repertoires in COVID-19. Here immunoSEQ multiplex PCR was the method, and the copy in TCRdb shows in-frame clones only, minus some. The data show a few hundred thousand clones, more than 75% seen once. Trimming removed 2 bases from V and 1 base from J; junction bases left unmatched: 7. CDR1 and CDR2 (germline): MNHEY, SVGEGT. This CDR3 has 16 amino acids. Sequenced sample: peripheral blood. This receptor was obtained from a woman in her 40s who had recovered from COVID-19. This chain links TRBV6-2 or TRBV6-3 with TRBJ2-7; 8 nucleotides align to TRBD1. The CDR3 nucleotides are TGTGCCAGCAGTTACCCCGAGAGGACAGGGTCCTACGAGCAGTACTTC. Translation gives CASSYPERTGSYEQYF.